This T cell receptor (beta chain) is from a study of T cells after yellow fever vaccination. TCRdb processed the 5' RACE reads anew with MiXCR; each CDR3 protein has one entry. The table shows about 210,000 distinct CDR3 sequences, with approximately 3.3% occurring only once. Germline CDR1 and CDR2: LNHDA and SQIVND (reference sequence). The CDR3 is 14 residues long. Between the trimmed V and J ends, which lost 6 bases and 9 bases, there was a span of 15 bases. The sample holds many counts of this clonotype. The V gene is TRBV19, the J gene TRBJ1-6, with D uncertain. The source of this sequence is a man younger than 30 who received the YFV17D yellow fever vaccine. The material sequenced was CD4+ T cells sorted from PBMCs, taken 10 days after the yellow fever booster vaccination. The CDR3 nucleotides are TGTGCCAGTAGAAGGTCCTCCGGCGGTTCACCCCTCCACTTT. It codes for CASRRSSGGSPLHF.